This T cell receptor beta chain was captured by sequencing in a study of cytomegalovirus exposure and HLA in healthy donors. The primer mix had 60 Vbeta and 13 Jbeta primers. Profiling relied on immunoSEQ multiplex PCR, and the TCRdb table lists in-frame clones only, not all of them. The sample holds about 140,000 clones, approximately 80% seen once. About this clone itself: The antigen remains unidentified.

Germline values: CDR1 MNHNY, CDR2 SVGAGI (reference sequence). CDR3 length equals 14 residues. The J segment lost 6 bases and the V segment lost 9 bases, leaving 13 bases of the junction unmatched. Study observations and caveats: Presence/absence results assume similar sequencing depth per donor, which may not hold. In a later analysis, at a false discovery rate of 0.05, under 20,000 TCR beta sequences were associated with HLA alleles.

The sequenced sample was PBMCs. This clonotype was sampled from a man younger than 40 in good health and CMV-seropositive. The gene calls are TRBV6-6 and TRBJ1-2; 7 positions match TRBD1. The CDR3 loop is CASRPTGEGDGYTF. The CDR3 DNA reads TGTGCCAGTAGGCCAACAGGGGAAGGGGATGGCTACACCTTC.